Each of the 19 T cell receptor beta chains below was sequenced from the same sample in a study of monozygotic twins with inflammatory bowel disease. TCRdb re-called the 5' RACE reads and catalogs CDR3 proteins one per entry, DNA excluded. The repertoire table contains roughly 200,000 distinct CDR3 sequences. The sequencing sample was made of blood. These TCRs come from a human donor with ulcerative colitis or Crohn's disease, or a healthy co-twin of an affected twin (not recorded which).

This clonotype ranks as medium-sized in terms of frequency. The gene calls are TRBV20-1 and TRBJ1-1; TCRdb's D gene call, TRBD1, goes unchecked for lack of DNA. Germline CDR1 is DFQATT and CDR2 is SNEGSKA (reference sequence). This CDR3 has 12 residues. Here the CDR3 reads CSARSGDTEAFF.

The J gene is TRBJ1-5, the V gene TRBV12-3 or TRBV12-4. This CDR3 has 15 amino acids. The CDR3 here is CASSQGPSFNQPQHF.

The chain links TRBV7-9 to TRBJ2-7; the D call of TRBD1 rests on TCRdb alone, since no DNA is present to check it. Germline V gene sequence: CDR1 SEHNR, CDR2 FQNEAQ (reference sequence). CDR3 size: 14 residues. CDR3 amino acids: CASSSPGQGYEQYF.

CDR3 amino acids: CSASPGSGNTIYF. The chain carries TRBV20-1 and TRBJ1-3. The V gene's germline CDR1 is DFQATT and CDR2 SNEGSKA (reference sequence). CDR3 length: 13 residues.

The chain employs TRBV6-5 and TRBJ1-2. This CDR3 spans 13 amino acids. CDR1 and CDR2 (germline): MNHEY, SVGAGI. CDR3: CASSYGTLYGYTF.

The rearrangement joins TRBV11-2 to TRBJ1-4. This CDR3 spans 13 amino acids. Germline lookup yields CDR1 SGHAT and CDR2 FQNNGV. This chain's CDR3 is CASSLGLNEKLFF.

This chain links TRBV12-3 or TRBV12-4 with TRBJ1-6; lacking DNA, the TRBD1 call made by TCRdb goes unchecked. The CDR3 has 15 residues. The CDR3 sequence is CASRPTGVGNSPLHF.

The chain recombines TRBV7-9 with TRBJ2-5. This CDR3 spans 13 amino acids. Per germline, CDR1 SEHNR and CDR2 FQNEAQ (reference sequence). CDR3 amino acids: CASSYQGKETQYF.

The CDR3 reads CASSLETGGDPPLHF. The rearrangement uses TRBV7-9 and TRBJ1-6; no DNA is available, so the TRBD1 call from TCRdb remains unchecked. Germline assignment: CDR1 SEHNR and CDR2 FQNEAQ (reference sequence). The CDR3 contains 15 residues.

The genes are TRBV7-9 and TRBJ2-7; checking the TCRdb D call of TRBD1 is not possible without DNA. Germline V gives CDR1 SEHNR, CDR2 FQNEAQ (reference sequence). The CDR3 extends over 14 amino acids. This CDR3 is CASSRDSNSYEQYF.

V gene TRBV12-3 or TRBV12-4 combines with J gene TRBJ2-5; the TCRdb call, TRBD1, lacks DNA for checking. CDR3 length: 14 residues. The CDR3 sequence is CASSLGTNQETQYF.

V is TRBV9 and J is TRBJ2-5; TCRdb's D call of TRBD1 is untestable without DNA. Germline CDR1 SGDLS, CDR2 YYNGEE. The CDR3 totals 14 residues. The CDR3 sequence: CASSPEVAPETQYF.

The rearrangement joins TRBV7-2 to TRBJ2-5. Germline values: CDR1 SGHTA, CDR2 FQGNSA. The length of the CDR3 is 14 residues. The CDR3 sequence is CASSLGQHQETQYF.

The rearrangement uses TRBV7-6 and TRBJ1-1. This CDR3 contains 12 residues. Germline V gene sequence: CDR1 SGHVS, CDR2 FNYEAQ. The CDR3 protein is CASRNQVFQTFF.

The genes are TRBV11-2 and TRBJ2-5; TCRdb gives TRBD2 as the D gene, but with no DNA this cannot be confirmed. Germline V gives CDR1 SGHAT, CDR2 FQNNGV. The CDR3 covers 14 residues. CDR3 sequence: CASSLTSGQETQYF.

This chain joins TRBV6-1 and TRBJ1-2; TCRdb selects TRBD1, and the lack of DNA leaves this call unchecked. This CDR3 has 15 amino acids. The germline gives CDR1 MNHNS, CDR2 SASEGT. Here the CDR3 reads CASSDVPGLNYGYTF.

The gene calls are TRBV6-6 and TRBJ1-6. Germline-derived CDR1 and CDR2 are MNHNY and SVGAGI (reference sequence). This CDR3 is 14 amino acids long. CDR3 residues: CASSYPQNHSPLHF.

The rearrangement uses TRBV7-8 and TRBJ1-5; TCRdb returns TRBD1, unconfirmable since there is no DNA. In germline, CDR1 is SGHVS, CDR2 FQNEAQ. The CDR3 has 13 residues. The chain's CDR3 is CASSQGGGRPQHF.

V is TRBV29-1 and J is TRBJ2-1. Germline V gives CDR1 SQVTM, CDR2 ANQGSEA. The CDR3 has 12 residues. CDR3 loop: CSVETSYNEQFF.